The clone carrying this TCR delta chain was counted only a few times. A much more abundant neighbour one base away suggests this may be a read error. The V end lost 0 bases, the J end lost 3 bases, and 16 bases lay between the germline ends. The germline V gene encodes CDR1 GEAIGNYY and CDR2 EKD. The CDR3 runs 16 residues. TCRdb made new clone calls on the reads using CATT. The sample contains thousands of delta-chain clones, 5.2% of which appear only once. The source of the sample is a study of gamma-delta chains in newborns, infants, children. Study-level information: Polyclonal expansion of innate γδ T cells after birth follows microbial exposure.

This chain uses TRDV2 with TRDJ1; maybe TRDD3 (5 bases). The sequencing sample was made of blood. The TCR was taken from a child who was a newborn, infant or young child, either healthy, febrile or measles-vaccinated (not recorded which). CDR3 in amino acids: CACDTVLTGDADKLIF. The CDR3 bases are TGTGCCTGTGACACCGTACTGACCGGGGACGCCGATAAACTCATCTTT.